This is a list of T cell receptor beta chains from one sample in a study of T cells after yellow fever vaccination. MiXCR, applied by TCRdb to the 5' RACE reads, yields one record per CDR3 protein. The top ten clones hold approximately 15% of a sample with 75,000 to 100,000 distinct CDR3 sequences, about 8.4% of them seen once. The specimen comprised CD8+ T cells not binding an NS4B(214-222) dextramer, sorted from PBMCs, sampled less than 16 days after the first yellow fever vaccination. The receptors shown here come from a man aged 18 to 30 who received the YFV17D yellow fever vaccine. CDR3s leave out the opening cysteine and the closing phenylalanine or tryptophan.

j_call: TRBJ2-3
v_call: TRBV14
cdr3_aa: ASSQVGLALTDTQY

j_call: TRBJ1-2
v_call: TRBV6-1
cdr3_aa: ASNRAGRDYGYT

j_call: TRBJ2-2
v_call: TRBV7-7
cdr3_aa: ASSETGGYTGELF

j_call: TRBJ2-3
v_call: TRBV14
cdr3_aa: ASSESSLFVDTQY

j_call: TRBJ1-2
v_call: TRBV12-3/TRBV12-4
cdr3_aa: ASTMGGASLGYGYT

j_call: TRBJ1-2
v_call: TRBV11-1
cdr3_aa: ASSFSGSGTRRNYGYT

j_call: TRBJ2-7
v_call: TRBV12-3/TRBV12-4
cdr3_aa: ASSLGRTTEQY

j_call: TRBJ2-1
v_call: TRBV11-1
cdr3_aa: ASSFRRGKIHEQF

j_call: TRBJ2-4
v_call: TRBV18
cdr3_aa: ASSPPSVSAKNIQY

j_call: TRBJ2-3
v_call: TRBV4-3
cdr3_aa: ASSQDRGQGSTQY

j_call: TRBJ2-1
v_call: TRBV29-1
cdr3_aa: SVERGAGGPQF

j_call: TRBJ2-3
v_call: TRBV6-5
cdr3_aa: ASSYFGGASTDTQY

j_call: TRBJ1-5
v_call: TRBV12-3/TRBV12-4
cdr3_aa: ASTWGQRDQPQH

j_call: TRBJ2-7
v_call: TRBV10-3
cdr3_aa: AISESVAAYEQY

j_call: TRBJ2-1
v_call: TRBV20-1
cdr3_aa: SAALDKPYNEQF

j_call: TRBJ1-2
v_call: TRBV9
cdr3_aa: ASSALGTGYT

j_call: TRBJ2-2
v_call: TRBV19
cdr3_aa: ASTPRTGGTGELF

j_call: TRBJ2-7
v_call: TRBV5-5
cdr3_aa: ASSGPGGGLYEQY

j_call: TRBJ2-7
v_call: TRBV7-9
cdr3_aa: ASSPSTGIYEQY

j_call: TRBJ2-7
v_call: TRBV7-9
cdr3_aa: ASSLGVGLDREQY

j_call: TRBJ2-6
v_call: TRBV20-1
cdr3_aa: SARSQGAMGANVLT

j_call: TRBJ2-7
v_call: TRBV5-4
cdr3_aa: ASSLRMLDRGTYEQY

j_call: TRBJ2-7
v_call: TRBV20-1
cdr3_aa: SADVTGLALGEQY

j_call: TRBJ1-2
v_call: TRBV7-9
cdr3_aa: ASSLDSQSFNYGYT

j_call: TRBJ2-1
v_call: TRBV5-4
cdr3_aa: ASSWGGQGSILLYNEQF

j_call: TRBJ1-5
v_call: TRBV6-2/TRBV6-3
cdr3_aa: ASSLWGASNQPQH

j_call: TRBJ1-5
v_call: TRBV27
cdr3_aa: ASSLRRTLLPQH

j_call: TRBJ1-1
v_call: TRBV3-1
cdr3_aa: ASSQEGLGQGDMNTEAF

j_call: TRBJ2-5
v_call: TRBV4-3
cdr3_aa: ASSQGGETQY

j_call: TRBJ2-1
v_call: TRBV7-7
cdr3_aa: ASSRVISGHPSYNEQF

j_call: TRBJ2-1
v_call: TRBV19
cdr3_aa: ASSHSGAYNEQF

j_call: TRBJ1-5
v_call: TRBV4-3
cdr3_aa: ASSPQH

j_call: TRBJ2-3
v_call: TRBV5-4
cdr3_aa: ASSSTPLTDTQY

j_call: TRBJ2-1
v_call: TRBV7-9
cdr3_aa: ASSVRAGGTHNEQF

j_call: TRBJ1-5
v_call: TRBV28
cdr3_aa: ASSLYGQGDQPQH

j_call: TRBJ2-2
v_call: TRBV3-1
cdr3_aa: ASSQDSRVLPNTGELF

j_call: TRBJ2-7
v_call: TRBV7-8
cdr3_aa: ASSLVGYEQY

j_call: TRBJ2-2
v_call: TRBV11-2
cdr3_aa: ASSLWDGELF

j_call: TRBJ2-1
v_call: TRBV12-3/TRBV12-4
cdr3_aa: ASSPDGGRNEQF

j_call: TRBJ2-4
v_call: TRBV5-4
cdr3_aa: ASSPGGDSKNIQY

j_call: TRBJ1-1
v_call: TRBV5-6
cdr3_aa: ASSLLIGGGTEAF

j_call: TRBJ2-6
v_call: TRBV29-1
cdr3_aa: SVEDIELTSGANVLT

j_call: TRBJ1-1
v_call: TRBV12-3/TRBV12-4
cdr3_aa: ASTWTGANTEAF

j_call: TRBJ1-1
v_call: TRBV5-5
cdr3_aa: ASSLWVGNTEAF

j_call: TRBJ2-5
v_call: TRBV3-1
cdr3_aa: ASSQVSNQETQY

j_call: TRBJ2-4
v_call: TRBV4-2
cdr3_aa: ASSPEGASGAKNIQY

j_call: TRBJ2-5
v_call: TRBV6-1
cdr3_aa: ASSEAREAPQETQY

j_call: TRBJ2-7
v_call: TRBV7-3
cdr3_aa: ASSLTDSYEQY

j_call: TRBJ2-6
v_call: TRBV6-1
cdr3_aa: ATGTFNSGANVLT

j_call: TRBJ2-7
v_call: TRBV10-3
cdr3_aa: AISALGQGDEQY